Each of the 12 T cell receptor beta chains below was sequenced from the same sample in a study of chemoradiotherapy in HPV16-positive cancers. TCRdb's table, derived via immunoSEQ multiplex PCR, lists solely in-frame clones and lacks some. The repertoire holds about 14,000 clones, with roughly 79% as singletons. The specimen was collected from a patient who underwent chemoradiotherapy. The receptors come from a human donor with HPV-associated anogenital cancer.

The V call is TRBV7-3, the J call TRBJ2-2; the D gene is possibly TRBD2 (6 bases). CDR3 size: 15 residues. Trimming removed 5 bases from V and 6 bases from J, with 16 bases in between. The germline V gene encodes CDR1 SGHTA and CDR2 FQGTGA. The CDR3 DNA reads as TGTGCCAGCAGCCCTTGGAGGGTGGGCGCCGGGGAGCTGTTTTTT. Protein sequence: CASSPWRVGAGELFF.

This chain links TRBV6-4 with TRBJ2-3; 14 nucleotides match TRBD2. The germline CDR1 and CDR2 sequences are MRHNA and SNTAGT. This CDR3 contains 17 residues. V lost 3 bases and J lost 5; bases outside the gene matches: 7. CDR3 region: CASSEKGLAGEVDTQYF. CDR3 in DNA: TGTGCCAGCAGTGAAAAGGGACTAGCGGGAGAGGTAGATACGCAGTATTTT.

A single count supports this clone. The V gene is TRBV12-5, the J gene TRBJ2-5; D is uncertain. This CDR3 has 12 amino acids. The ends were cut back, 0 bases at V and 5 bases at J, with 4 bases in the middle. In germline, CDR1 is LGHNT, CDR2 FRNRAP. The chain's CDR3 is CASGLVPETQYF. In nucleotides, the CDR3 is TGTGCTAGTGGTTTGGTACCGGAGACCCAGTACTTC.

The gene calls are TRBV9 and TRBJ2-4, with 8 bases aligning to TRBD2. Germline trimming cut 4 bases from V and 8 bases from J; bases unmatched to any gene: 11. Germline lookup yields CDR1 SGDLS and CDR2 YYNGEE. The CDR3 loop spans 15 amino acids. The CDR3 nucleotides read TGTGCCAGCAGCCGGGAGGGCCTTCTCTCTGACATTCAGTACTTC. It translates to CASSREGLLSDIQYF.

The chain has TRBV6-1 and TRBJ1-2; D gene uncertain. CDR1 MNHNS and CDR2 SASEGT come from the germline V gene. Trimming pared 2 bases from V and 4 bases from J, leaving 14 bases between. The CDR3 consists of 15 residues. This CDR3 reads CASSESLAPVYGYTF. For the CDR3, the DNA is TGTGCCAGCAGTGAAAGTTTGGCCCCTGTCTATGGCTACACCTTC.

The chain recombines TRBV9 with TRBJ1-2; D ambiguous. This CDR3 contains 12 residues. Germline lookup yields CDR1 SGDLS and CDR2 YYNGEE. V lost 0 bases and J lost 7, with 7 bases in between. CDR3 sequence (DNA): TGTGCCAGCAGCGTAGCCGAGCCTGGCTACACCTTC. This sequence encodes CASSVAEPGYTF.

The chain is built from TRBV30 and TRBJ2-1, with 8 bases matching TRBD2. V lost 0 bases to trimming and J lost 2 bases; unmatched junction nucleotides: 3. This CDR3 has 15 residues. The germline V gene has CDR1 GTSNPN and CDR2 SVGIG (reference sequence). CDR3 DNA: TGTGCCTGGAGTGTAAGTAGCGGGGCCTACAATGAGCAGTTCTTC. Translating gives CAWSVSSGAYNEQFF.

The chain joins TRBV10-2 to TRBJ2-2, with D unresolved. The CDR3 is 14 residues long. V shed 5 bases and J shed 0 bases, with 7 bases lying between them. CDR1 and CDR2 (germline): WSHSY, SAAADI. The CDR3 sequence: CASSYNPNTGELFF. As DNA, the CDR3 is TGCGCCAGCAGTTATAACCCGAACACCGGGGAGCTGTTTTTT.

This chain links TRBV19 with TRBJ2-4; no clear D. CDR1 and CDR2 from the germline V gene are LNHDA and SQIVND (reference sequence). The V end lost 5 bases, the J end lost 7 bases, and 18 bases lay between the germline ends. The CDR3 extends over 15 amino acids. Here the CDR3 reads CASSPRSPVRNIQYF. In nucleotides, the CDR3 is TGTGCCAGTAGTCCAAGATCCCCGGTTAGGAACATTCAGTACTTC.

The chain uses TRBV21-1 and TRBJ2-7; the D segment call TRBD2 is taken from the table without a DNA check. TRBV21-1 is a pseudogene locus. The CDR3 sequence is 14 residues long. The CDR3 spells CASKGAPGAMEQYF. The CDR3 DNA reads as TGTGCCAGCAAAGGCGCCCCCGGAGCCATGGAGCAGTACTTC.

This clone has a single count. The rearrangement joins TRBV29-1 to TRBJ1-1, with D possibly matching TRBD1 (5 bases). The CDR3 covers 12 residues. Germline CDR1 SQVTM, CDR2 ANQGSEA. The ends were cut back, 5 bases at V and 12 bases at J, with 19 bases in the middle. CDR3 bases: TGCAGCGTTCTACAGACCGGGGCCCCTCCTTTCTTT. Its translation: CSVLQTGAPPFF.

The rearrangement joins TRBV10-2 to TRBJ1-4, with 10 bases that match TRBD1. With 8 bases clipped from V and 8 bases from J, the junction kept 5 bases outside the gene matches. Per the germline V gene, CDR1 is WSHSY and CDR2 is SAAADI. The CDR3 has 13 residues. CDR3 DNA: TGCGCCAGCCGGCGGGACAGGGGCGAAAAACTGTTTTTT. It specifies CASRRDRGEKLFF.